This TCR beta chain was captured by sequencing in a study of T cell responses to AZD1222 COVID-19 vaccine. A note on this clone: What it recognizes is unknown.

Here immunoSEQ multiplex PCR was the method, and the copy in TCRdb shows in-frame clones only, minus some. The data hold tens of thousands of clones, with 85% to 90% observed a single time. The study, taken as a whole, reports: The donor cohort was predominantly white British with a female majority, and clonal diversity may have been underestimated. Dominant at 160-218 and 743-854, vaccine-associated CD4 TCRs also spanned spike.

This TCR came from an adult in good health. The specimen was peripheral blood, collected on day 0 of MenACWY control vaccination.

The CDR3 protein is CASLGLAVQETQYF. CDR3 DNA sequence: TGTGCCAGCTTGGGACTAGCGGTCCAAGAGACCCAGTACTTC. The rearrangement uses TRBV28 and TRBJ2-5; 11 bases agree with TRBD2. This CDR3 has 14 amino acids. Germline values: CDR1 MDHEN, CDR2 SYDVKM. J lost 1 base, V lost 8 bases, and 3 bases had no gene match.